This T cell receptor (beta chain) was captured by sequencing in a study of blood T cell repertoires in COVID-19. On the study more broadly: COVID-19 samples from acute and convalescent phases originated in the United States, Italy and Spain.

Unmatched junction bases numbered 6, after V lost 8 bases and J lost 0 bases. Germline V gene lookup returns CDR1 SGDLS and CDR2 YYNGEE. There are 15 residues in the CDR3. Clones were sequenced by immunoSEQ multiplex PCR, and TCRdb holds only the in-frame ones, with some missing. Of tens of thousands of clones listed, roughly 84% were seen once; the top ten hold about 14%. This clonotype was obtained from a man aged 45-65 years with active or convalescent COVID-19. The sample comprised peripheral blood. This rearrangement joins TRBV9 to TRBJ2-3; TRBD2 aligns across 10 bases. Here the CDR3 reads CASSLAGVSTDTQYF. The CDR3 coding sequence is TGTGCCAGTAGTCTAGCGGGGGTTAGCACAGATACGCAGTATTTT. Drawing the rest from reference TRBV9 and TRBJ2-3, the complete variable domain is DSGVTQTPKHLITATGQRVTLRCSPRSGDLSVYWYQQSLDQGLQFLIQYYNGEERAKGNILERFSAQQFPDLHSELNLSSLELGDSALYFCASSLAGVSTDTQYFGPGTRLTVL.